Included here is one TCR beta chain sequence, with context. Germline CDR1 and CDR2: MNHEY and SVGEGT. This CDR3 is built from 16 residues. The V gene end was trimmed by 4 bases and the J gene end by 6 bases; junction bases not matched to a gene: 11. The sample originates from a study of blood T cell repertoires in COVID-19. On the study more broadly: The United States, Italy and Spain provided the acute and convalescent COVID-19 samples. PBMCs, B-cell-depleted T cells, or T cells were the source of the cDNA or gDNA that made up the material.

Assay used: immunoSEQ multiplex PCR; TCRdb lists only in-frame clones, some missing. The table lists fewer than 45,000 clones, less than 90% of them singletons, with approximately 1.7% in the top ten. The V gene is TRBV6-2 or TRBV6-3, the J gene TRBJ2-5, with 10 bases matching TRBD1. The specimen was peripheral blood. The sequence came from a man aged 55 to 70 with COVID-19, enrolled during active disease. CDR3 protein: CASSSPLGTGEKTQYF. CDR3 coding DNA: TGTGCCAGCAGTTCACCTCTAGGGACAGGGGAAAAGACCCAGTACTTC.